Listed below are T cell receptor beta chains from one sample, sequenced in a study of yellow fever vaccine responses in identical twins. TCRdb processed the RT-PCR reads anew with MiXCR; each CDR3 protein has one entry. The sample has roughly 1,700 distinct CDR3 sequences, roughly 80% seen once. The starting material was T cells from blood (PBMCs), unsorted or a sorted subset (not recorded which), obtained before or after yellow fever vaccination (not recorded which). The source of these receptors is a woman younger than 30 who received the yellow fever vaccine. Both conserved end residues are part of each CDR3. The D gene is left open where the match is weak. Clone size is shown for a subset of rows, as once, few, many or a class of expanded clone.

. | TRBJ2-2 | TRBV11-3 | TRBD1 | TGTGCCAGCAGCCTCCCCACGACAGGGAGCTCCACCGGGGAGCTGTTTTTT | CASSLPTTGSSTGELFF
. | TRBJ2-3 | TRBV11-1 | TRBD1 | TGTGCCAGCAGCTCCACAGGGGTTAGCCCAGATACGCAGTATTTT | CASSSTGVSPDTQYF
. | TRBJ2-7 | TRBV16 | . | TGTGCCAGCAGCCAATTAGATTCGCAGGGAGGCTACGAGCAGTACTTC | CASSQLDSQGGYEQYF
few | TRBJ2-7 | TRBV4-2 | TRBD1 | TGTGCCAGCAGCCCACAGAGGACAGGGTCCTACGAGCAGTACTTC | CASSPQRTGSYEQYF
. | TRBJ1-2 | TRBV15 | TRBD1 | TGTGCCACCAGCAGGGACAGGCAGCAAGGTGGCTACACCTTC | CATSRDRQQGGYTF
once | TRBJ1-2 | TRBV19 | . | TGTGCCAGTAGTAGGGTGACAGAGAACTATGGCTACACCTTC | CASSRVTENYGYTF
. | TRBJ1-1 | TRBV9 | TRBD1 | TGTGCCAGCAGCCCCCCCGGACAGGGAATGAACACTGAAGCTTTCTTT | CASSPPGQGMNTEAFF
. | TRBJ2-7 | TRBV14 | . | TGTGCCAGCAGCCATTTTGCCGGAGGCTACGAGCAGTACTTC | CASSHFAGGYEQYF
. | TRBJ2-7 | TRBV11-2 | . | TGTGCCAGCAGCTTACGGAGGGGGCTTACCCCCTACGAGCAGTACTTC | CASSLRRGLTPYEQYF
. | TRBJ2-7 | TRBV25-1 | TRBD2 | TGTGCCAGCAGGGCAGGGAGCGGGATGGGGTACTTC | CASRAGSGMGYF